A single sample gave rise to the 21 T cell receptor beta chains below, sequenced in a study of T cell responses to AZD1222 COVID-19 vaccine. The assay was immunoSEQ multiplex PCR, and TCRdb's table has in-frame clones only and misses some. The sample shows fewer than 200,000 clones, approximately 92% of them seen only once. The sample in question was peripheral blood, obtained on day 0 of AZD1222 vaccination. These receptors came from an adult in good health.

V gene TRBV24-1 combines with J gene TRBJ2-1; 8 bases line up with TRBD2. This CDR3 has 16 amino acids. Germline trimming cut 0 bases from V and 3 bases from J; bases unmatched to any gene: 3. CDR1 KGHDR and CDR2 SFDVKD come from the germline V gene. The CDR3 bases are TGTGCCACCAGTGATTTGTCGGGGGGGCACTACAATGAGCAGTTCTTC. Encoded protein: CATSDLSGGHYNEQFF.

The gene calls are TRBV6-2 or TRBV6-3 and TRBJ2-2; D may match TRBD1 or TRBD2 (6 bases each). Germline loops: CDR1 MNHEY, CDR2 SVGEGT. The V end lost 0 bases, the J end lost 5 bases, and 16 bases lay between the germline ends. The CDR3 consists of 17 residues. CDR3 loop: CASSYSQWRGRTGELFF. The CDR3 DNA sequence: TGTGCCAGCAGTTACTCACAGTGGAGGGGGAGGACCGGGGAGCTGTTTTTT.

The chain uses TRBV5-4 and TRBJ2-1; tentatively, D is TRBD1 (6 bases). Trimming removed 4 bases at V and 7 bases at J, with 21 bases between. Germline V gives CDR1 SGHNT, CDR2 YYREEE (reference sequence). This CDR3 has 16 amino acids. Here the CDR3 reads CASSLVWTDTANEQFF. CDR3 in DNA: TGTGCCAGCAGCCTTGTATGGACAGACACCGCAAATGAGCAGTTCTTC.

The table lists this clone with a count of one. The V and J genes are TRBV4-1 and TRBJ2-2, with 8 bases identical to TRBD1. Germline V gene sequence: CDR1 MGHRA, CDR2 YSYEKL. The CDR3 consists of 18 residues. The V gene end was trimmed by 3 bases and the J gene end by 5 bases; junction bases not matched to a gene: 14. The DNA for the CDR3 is TGCGCCAGCAGCCACGTGACAGGGGTCAAACACTCTACCGGGGAGCTGTTTTTT. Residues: CASSHVTGVKHSTGELFF.

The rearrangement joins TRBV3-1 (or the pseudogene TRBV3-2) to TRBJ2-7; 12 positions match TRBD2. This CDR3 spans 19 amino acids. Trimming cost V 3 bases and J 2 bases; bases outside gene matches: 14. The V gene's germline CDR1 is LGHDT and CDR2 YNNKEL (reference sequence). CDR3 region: CASSHNARTSGDFTYEQYF. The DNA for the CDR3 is TGTGCCAGCAGCCATAACGCTAGGACTAGCGGGGACTTCACCTACGAGCAGTACTTC.

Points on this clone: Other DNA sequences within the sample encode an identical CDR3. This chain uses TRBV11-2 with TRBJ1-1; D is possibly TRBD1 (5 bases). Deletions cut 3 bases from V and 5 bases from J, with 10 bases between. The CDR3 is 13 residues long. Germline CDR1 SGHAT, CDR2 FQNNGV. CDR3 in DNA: TGTGCCAGCAGCTTGTCCGAGGGGACTGAAGCTTTCTTT. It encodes CASSLSEGTEAFF.

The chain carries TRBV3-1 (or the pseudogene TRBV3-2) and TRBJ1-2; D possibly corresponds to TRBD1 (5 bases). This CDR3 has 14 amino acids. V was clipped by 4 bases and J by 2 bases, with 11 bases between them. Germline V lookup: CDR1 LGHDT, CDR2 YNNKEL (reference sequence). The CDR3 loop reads CASSLGTVNYGYTF. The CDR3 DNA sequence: TGTGCCAGCAGCCTCGGGACCGTCAACTATGGCTACACCTTC.

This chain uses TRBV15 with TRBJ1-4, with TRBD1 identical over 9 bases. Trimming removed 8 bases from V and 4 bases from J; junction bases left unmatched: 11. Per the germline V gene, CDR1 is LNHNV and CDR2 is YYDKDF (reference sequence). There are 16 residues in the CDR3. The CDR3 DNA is TGTGCCACCGCACTCGGGACAGGGTATATTAATGAAAAACTGTTTTTT. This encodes CATALGTGYINEKLFF.

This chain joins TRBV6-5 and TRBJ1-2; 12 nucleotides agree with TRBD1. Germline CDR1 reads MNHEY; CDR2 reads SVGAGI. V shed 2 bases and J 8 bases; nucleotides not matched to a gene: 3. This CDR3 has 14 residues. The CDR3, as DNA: TGTGCCAGCAGTTACGTCGGGACAGGGGGCGGCTACACCTTC. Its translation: CASSYVGTGGGYTF.

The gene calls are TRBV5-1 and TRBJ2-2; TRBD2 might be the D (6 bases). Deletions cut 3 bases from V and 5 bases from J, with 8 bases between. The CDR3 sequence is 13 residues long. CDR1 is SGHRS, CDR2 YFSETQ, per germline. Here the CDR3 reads CASSSGGTGELFF. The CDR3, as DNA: TGCGCCAGCAGCTCCGGGGGAACCGGGGAGCTGTTTTTT.

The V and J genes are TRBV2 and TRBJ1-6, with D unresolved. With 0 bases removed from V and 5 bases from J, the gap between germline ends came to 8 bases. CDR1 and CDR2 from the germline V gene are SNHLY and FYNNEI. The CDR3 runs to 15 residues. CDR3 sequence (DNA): TGTGCCAGCAGTGAAGCGGGGAAAAATAATTCACCCCTCCACTTT. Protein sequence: CASSEAGKNNSPLHF.

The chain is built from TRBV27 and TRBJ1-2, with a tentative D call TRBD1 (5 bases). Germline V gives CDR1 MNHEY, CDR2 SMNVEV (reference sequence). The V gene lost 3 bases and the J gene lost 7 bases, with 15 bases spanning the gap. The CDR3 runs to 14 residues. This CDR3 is CASSFREGSGGYTF. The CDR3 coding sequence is TGTGCCAGCAGTTTCCGGGAGGGGAGTGGTGGCTACACCTTC.

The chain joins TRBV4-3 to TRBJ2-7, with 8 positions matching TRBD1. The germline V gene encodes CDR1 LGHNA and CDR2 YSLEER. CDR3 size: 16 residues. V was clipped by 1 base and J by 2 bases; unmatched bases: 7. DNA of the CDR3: TGCGCCAGCAGCCAAGCTACAGGGGGATCAACCTACGAGCAGTACTTC. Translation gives CASSQATGGSTYEQYF.

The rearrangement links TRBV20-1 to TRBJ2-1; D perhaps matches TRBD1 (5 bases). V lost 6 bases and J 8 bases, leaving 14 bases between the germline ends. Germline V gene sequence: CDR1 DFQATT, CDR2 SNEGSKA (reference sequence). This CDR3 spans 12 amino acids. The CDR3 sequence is CSASPRVDEQFF. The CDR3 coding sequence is TGCAGTGCCAGTCCCAGGGTAGATGAGCAGTTCTTC.

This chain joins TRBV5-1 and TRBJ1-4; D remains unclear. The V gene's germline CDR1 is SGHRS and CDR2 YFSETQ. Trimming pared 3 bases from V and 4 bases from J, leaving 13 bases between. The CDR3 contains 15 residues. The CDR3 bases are TGCGCCAGCAGCTCTCGGAGCCCTGATAATGAAAAACTGTTTTTT. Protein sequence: CASSSRSPDNEKLFF. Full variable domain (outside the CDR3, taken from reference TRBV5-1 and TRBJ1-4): KAGVTQTPRYLIKTRGQQVTLSCSPISGHRSVSWYQQTPGQGLQFLFEYFSETQRNKGNFPGRFSGRQFSNSRSEMNVSTLELGDSALYLCASSSRSPDNEKLFFGSGTQLSVL.

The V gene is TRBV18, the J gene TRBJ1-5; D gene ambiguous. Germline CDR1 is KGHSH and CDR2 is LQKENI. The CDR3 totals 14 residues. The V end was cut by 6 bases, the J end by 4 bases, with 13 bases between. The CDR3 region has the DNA TGTGCCAGCTCGCCGATGGCAGAAAATCAGCCCCAGCATTTT. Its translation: CASSPMAENQPQHF. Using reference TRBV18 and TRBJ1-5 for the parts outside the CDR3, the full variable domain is NAGVMQNPRHLVRRRGQEARLRCSPMKGHSHVYWYRQLPEEGLKFMVYLQKENIIDESGMPKERFSAEFPKEGPSILRIQQVVRGDSAAYFCASSPMAENQPQHFGDGTRLSIL.

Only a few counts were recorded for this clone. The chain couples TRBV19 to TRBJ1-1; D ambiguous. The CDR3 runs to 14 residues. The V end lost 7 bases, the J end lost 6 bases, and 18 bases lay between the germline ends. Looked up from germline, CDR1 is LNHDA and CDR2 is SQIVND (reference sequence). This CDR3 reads CASTRGPDAAEAFF. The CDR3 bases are TGTGCCAGTACCAGAGGGCCGGACGCGGCTGAAGCTTTCTTT.

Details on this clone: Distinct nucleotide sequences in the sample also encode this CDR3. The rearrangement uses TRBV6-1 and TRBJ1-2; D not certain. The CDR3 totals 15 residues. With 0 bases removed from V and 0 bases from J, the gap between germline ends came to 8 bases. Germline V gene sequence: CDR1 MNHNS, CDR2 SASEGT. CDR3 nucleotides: TGTGCCAGCAGTGAAGCTTGGGCATCTAACTATGGCTACACCTTC. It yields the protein CASSEAWASNYGYTF.

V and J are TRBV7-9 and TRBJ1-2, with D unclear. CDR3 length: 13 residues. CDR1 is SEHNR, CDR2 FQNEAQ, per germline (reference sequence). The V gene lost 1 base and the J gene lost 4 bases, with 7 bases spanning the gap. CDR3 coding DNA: TGTGCCAGCAGCTTAGGCGGCACCTATGGCTACACCTTC. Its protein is CASSLGGTYGYTF.

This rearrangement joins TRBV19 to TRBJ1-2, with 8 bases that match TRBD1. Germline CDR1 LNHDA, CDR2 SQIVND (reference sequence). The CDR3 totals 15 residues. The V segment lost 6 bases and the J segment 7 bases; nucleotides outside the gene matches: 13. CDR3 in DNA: TGTGCCAGTAGCCTCAGGCCGGGACAGGAGGCTGGCTACACCTTC. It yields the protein CASSLRPGQEAGYTF.

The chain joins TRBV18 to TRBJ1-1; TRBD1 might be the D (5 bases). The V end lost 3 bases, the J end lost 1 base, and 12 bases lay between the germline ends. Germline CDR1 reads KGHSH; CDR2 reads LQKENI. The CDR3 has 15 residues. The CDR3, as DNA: TGTGCCAGCTCACCCGGGGCAGCCCAGAACACTGAAGCTTTCTTT. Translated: CASSPGAAQNTEAFF.